Below are 10 T cell receptor beta chains sequenced from a single sample in a study of CD8 T cells in Susac syndrome. When the RNA was reverse transcribed, random hexamers were used with an input of roughly 0.45 to 1 ug. Using its own MiXCR run on the immunoSEQ multiplex PCR reads, TCRdb lists one record per CDR3 protein. The sample lists about 300,000 distinct CDR3 sequences, roughly 85% occurring once. Sequencing was carried out using CD8+ T cells from PBMCs. The receptors here all came from a human donor with multiple sclerosis.

The chain links TRBV21-1 to TRBJ2-4. TRBV21-1 is shown as a pseudogene. The CDR3 has 13 amino acids. In nucleotides, the CDR3 is TGTGCCAGCAGCCTATGGCCGAAAAACATTCAGTACTTC. The encoded protein is CASSLWPKNIQYF.

This rearrangement joins TRBV4-2 to TRBJ2-1; D gene ambiguous. V was trimmed by 1 base and J by 4 bases, leaving 11 bases between them. This CDR3 contains 15 residues. Germline CDR1 and CDR2: LGHNA and YNFKEQ. CDR3 sequence (DNA): TGTGCCAGCAGCCAAGCAGACCCCGTTTACAATGAGCAGTTCTTC. Translated, it gives CASSQADPVYNEQFF.

The chain combines TRBV9 with TRBJ2-7, with 7 positions matching TRBD2. After removal of 4 bases from V and 2 bases from J, the junction contained 12 bases not matched to a gene. Germline V gives CDR1 SGDLS, CDR2 YYNGEE. CDR3 length: 16 amino acids. The CDR3 is CASSPREGSLTYEQYF. For the CDR3, the DNA is TGTGCCAGCAGCCCAAGGGAGGGTTCCCTTACCTACGAGCAGTACTTC.

The genes are TRBV27 and TRBJ2-7, with no clear D. The CDR3 covers 11 residues. Trimming removed 7 bases from V and 4 bases from J, with 8 bases in between. Germline V gene lookup returns CDR1 MNHEY and CDR2 SMNVEV (reference sequence). For the CDR3, the DNA is TGTGCCAGCATGTTGGGGTACGAGCAGTACTTC. Its translation is CASMLGYEQYF.

The CDR3 sequence: CASSYQPYTEAFF. CDR3 in DNA: TGTGCCAGCAGTTATCAGCCTTACACTGAAGCTTTCTTT. The chain links TRBV9 to TRBJ1-1, with unresolved D. This CDR3 comprises 13 residues. Germline loops: CDR1 SGDLS, CDR2 YYNGEE. V gave up 5 bases and J gave up 3 bases, with 11 bases separating them.

The chain carries TRBV4-3 and TRBJ1-4, with TRBD1 as a possible D gene (5 bases). CDR1 and CDR2 from the germline V gene are LGHNA and YSLEER. CDR3 length: 15 residues. V lost 0 bases and J 6 bases, leaving 11 bases between the germline ends. CDR3 in DNA: TGCGCCAGCAGCCAAGAAAAGGGGTTCTATGAAAAACTGTTTTTT. Its protein product is CASSQEKGFYEKLFF.

Here the CDR3 DNA reads TGTGCCAGCAGCTTCCCCGGACAGGTCGGGGAGGCTTTCTTT. As protein: CASSFPGQVGEAFF. The genes are TRBV7-9 and TRBJ1-1; 7 bases are shared with TRBD1. The junction had 12 bases not matched to a gene; V was cut back by 3 bases and J by 11 bases. CDR3 length: 14 amino acids. Germline CDR1 is SEHNR and CDR2 is FQNEAQ (reference sequence).

The chain recombines TRBV27 with TRBJ2-7; a weak D match, TRBD1 (6 bases). The length of the CDR3 is 13 residues. CDR1 and CDR2 from the germline V gene are MNHEY and SMNVEV (reference sequence). The V end lost 8 bases, the J end lost 2 bases, and 13 bases lay between the germline ends. CDR3 nucleotide sequence: TGTGCCAGCGGGAACAGGGTAACCTACGAGCAGTACTTC. It specifies CASGNRVTYEQYF.

The gene calls are TRBV27 and TRBJ2-1; D perhaps matches TRBD1 (6 bases). Trimming left V 8 bases short and J 0 bases short, with 17 bases between. The CDR3 totals 16 residues. Germline CDR1 reads MNHEY; CDR2 reads SMNVEV (reference sequence). For the CDR3, the DNA is TGTGCCAGCTCCGACATCTTAGGGGGCTCCTACAATGAGCAGTTCTTC. Protein sequence: CASSDILGGSYNEQFF.

The rearrangement joins TRBV11-2 to TRBJ2-1, with TRBD2 matching 12 bases. The CDR3 has 16 amino acids. Germline values: CDR1 SGHAT, CDR2 FQNNGV. V was clipped by 7 bases and J by 9 bases; unmatched bases: 13. Here the CDR3 reads CASTTQGPSGRGEQFF. In DNA, the CDR3 is TGTGCCAGCACCACCCAAGGCCCTAGCGGGAGGGGTGAGCAGTTCTTC.